Listed below are T cell receptor beta chains from one sample, sequenced in a study of shared clonotypes between healthy human individuals. Here immunoSEQ multiplex PCR was the method, and the copy in TCRdb shows in-frame clones only, minus some. Altogether about 490,000 clones are present, roughly 85% being singletons, with the ten largest covering approximately 12%. Material for sequencing was PBMCs. The receptors were sampled from a woman aged 35 to 49 in good health. Some clones in this sample may be carry-over from other donors' samples. The CDR3 runs from the conserved cysteine through the conserved F or W. A D gene is named only where the DNA matches it firmly. Clone size is stated in some rows and not others, as once, few, many or a class when expanded.

>NA|NA|TRBJ2-2|TRBV7-9
CASSLALSGGRSGELFF
TGTGCCAGCAGCTTAGCGCTATCCGGGGGGCGAAGCGGGGAGCTGTTTTTT
>NA|NA|TRBJ2-7|TRBV11-2
CASGLGFGEPPYEQYF
TGTGCCAGCGGGCTGGGGTTTGGAGAGCCTCCATACGAGCAGTACTTC
>NA|NA|TRBJ1-4|TRBV7-9
CASSLALGQDYNEKLFF
TGTGCCAGCAGCTTAGCGTTGGGCCAGGATTATAATGAAAAACTGTTTTTT
>NA|NA|TRBJ1-1|TRBV29-1
CSAGGGANTEAFF
TGCAGCGCCGGTGGTGGGGCGAACACTGAAGCTTTCTTT
>NA|NA|TRBJ2-2|TRBV28
CASRAGLSGELFF
TGTGCCAGCCGGGCGGGGTTGTCCGGGGAGCTGTTTTTT
>once|NA|TRBJ2-2|TRBV30
CAWSVKGAGELFF
TGTGCCTGGAGTGTAAAGGGAGCCGGGGAGCTGTTTTTT
>NA|NA|TRBJ2-1|TRBV28
CASSFWSAANNEQFF
TGTGCCAGCAGTTTTTGGTCGGCTGCGAACAATGAGCAGTTCTTC
>NA|NA|TRBJ1-4|TRBV4-2
CASSQEEVSDNEKLFF
TGTGCCAGCAGCCAAGAGGAAGTGTCCGATAATGAAAAACTGTTTTTT
>NA|NA|TRBJ2-3|TRBV5-5
CASSLRAVDTQYF
TGTGCCAGCAGCTTGCGGGCTGTGGATACGCAGTATTTT
>NA|TRBD2|TRBJ2-2|TRBV2
CASGFSGLATGELFF
TGTGCCAGCGGCTTCTCGGGACTAGCGACCGGGGAGCTGTTTTTT
>few|TRBD2|TRBJ2-3|TRBV19
CASSLAGADTQYF
TGTGCCAGTAGTCTAGCGGGAGCAGATACGCAGTATTTT
>once|TRBD1|TRBJ2-7|TRBV7-2
CASSQGQGREQYF
TGTGCCAGCAGCCAAGGACAGGGCCGCGAGCAGTACTTC
>few|NA|TRBJ2-6|TRBV2
CASSSLRTGANVLTF
TGTGCCAGCAGTTCCCTTAGGACTGGGGCCAACGTCCTGACTTTC
>NA|NA|TRBJ2-3|TRBV5-6
CASSLGVTQYF
TGTGCCAGCAGCTTGGGGGTGACGCAGTATTTT
>NA|NA|TRBJ1-2|TRBV7-2
CASSLSWTENYGYTF
TGTGCCAGCAGCTTATCTTGGACGGAAAACTATGGCTACACCTTC
>NA|TRBD1|TRBJ2-5|TRBV7-8
CASSLSSMGQGYF
TGTGCCAGCAGCTTAAGTTCGATGGGACAGGGCTACTTC
>NA|NA|TRBJ2-7|TRBV7-8
CASSLQGSSYEQYF
TGTGCCAGCAGCTTACAGGGGTCTTCCTACGAGCAGTACTTC
>NA|NA|TRBJ2-5|TRBV2
CASRQETQYF
TGTGCCAGCAGACAAGAGACCCAGTACTTC
>NA|TRBD1|TRBJ2-3|TRBV7-2
CASSLLGTGILTDTQYF
TGTGCCAGCAGCTTACTTGGGACAGGCATACTCACAGATACGCAGTATTTT
>once|NA|TRBJ2-7|TRBV18
CASSTFRDYEQYF
TGTGCCAGCTCAACTTTCCGGGATTACGAGCAGTACTTC